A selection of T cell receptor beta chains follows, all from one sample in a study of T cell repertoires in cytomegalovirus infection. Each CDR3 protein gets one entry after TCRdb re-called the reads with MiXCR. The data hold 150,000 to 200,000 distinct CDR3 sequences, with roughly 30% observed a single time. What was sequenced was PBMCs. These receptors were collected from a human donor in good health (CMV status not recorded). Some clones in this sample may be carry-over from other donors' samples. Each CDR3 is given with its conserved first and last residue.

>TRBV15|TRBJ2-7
CATSRDRGTGVHEQYF
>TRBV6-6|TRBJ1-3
CASSYSRQGTSSGNTIYF
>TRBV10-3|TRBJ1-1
CAISEGGLAFF
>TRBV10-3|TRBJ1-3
CALRPSSGNTIYF
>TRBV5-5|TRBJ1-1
CASSLHLQGLNTEAFF
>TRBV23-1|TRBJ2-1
CASSRDRGREDNEQFF
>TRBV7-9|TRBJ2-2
CASSFRGGSESTGELFF
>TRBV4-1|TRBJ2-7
CASSPLLFGSSYEQYF
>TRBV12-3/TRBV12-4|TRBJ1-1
CASRPKTNTEASF
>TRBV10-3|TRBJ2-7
CAISVSWTDGSSYEQYF
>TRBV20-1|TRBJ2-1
CSARDYAGVGNEQFF
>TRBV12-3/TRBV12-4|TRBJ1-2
CASSLGIYYGYTF
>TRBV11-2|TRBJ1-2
CASSLDHLGPGDYYGYTF
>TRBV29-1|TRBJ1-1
CSVSLQNTEAFF
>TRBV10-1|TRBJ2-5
CASSVDSQETQYF
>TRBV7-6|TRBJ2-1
CASSLELAATLYNEQFF
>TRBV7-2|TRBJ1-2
CASSLSGAYNYGYTF
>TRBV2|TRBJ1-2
CASSEALVGYTF
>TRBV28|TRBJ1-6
CASKLPNSPLHF
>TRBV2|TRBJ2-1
CASSESRYNEQFF
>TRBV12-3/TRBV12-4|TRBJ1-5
CASTLGGYSNQPQHF
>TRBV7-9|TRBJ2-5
CASSPAGGLSRETQYF
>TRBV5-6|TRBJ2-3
CASSGGKGRGSTQYF
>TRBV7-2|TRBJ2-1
CASSLELGDEQFF
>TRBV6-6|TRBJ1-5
CASSPLDSSGNQPQHF
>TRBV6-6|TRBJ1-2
CASSYGDRVDGYTF
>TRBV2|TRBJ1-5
CASSPDRGRQPQHF
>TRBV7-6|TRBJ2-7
CASSIGQGTYEQYF
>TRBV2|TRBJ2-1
CASDQDDVYNEQFF
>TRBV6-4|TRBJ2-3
CASSYTPGQGRGTQYF
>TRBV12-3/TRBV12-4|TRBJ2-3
CASSLTGENTQYF
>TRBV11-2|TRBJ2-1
CASSWGRLNEQFF
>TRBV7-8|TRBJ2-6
CASSPDALGANVLTF
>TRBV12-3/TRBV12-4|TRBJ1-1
CASSPVGAAEAFF
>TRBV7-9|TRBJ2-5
CASSFDHQETQYF
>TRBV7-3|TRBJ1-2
CASLPRDGFSYGYTF
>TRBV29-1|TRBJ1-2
CSVKSGHGGYTF
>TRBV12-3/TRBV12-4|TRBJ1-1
CASTLTGVGTEAFF
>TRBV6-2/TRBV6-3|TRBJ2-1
CAGGDGPYNEQFF
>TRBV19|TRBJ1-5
CASSTGTGQGQPQDF
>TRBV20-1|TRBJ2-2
CSAREGAVNTGELFF
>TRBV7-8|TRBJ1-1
CASSSTPLGVEAFF
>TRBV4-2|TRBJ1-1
CASSQDGANTEAFF
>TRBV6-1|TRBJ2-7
CASSARDPIAYEQYF
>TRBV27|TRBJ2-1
CASSLYLGQGVNEQFF
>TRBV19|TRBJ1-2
CASSIRENLNYGYTF
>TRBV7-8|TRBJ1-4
CASSLDTTNEKLFF
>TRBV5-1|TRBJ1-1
CASSLGQPTEAFF
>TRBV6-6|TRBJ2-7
CASSYVNEQYF
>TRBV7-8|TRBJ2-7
CASSFINRSYEQYF